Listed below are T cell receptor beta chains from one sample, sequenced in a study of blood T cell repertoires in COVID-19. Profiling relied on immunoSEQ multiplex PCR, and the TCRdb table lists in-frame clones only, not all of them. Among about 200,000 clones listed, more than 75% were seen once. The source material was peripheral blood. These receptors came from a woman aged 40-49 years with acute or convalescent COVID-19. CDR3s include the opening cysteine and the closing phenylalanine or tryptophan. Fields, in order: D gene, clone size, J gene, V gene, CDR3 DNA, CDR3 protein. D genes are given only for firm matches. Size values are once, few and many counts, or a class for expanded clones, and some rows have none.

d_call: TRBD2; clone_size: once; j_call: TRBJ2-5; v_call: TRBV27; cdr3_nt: TGTGCCAGCAGGCTAGCGGGAGGAAAGACCCAGTACTTC; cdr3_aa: CASRLAGGKTQYF
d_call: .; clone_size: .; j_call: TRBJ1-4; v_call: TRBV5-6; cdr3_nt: TGTGCCAGCAGCTTGGGACAGCAGAATGAAAAACTGTTTTTT; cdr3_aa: CASSLGQQNEKLFF
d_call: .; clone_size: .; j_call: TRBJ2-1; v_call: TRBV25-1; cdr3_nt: TGTGCCAGCAGTGAATCTGGGGAGGTCTGGGAGCAGTTCTTC; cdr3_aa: CASSESGEVWEQFF
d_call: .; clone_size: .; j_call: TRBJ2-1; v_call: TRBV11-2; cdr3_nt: TGTGCCAGCAGCCCGAGGCGGGTGGGAGCCCCCTACAATGAGCAGTTCTTC; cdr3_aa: CASSPRRVGAPYNEQFF
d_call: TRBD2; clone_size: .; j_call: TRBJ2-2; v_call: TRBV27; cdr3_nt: TGTGCCAGCAGTTCCACATTGCGGGAGTTCGGGGAGCTGTTTTTT; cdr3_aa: CASSSTLREFGELFF
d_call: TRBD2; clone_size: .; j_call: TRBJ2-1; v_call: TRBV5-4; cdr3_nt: TGTGCCAGCAGCGATCCAAAGACTAGCGGGGCAATATACAATGAGCAGTTCTTC; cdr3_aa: CASSDPKTSGAIYNEQFF
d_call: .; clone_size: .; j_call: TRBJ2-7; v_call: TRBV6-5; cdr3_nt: TGTGCCAGCATGGGGGGTACACAACCTAACTACGAGCAGTACTTC; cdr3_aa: CASMGGTQPNYEQYF
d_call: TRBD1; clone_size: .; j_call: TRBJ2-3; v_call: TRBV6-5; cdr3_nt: TGTGCCAGCAGCTTCACAGGGGGTTTGACAGATACGCAGTATTTT; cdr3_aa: CASSFTGGLTDTQYF
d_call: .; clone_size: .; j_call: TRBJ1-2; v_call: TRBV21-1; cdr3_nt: TGTGCCAGCAGCACCTGGGGAGAACGGCACTATGGCTACACCTTC; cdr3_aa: CASSTWGERHYGYTF
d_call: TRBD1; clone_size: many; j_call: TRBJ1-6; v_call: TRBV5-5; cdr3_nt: TGTGCCACGCGGGACAGCACATCACCCCTCCACTTT; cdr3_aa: CATRDSTSPLHF